This T cell receptor (beta chain) was documented in a study of vaccination and CD4 T cells after COVID-19. Study in general: Between diagnosis and the drawing of post-COVID samples lay a median around 100 days (range 35 to 161).

For this clonotype: The antigen is undetermined.

With the Oncomine TCR Beta short-read assay, DNA from cultured CD4+ T cells was sequenced. TCRdb analysed the PCR reads with MiXCR anew, one entry per CDR3 protein. The sample contains approximately 24,000 distinct CDR3 sequences, under 50% of which appear only once. The CDR3 extends over 16 amino acids. Germline assignment: CDR1 DFQATT and CDR2 SNEGSKA (reference sequence). V lost 3 bases and J 0 bases, leaving 15 bases between the germline ends. This sample's time point: late sampling 161 to 241 days after vaccination in a few convalescent patients. Specified treatment: roughly nine-day PBMC culture with coronavirus spike peptide pools or control peptides (ViraFEST assay).

This TCR was sampled from a human donor who had recovered from COVID-19. The chain employs TRBV20-1 and TRBJ1-5, with D possibly TRBD1 on 5 matching bases. The specimen was CD4+ T cells from blood, cultured in vitro, collected about 7 months after SARS-CoV-2 vaccination. CDR3 protein: CSASTGTDYSNQPQHF. The CDR3 DNA sequence: TGCAGTGCTAGTACCGGGACCGATTATAGCAATCAGCCCCAGCATTTT.